This T cell receptor beta chain was sequenced for a study of blood T cell repertoires in COVID-19. The Seattle patients joined while their infection was active and were tracked longitudinally afterward. How the authors handled the data: Amplifying reference gene primers gave estimates of nucleated cell counts. The table came from immunoSEQ multiplex PCR; TCRdb's copy has only in-frame clones and leaves some out. The V and J calls and the clone size are those of that table, but D and trimming were determined from the DNA. The sample holds 300,000 to 400,000 clones; 87% are singletons and the top ten take about 6.3%. The receptor's source is a woman aged 45-59 years with COVID-19, enrolled during active disease. The material sequenced was peripheral blood.

CDR3 DNA sequence: TGTGCCAGCTCACCTCGGAGCGCTGGCACAGATACGCAGTATTTT. Protein product: CASSPRSAGTDTQYF. The chain combines TRBV18 with TRBJ2-3; no clear D gene. This CDR3 has 15 residues. CDR1 is KGHSH and CDR2 is LQKENI in the germline V gene. Deletions cut 3 bases from V and 1 base from J, with 11 bases between.